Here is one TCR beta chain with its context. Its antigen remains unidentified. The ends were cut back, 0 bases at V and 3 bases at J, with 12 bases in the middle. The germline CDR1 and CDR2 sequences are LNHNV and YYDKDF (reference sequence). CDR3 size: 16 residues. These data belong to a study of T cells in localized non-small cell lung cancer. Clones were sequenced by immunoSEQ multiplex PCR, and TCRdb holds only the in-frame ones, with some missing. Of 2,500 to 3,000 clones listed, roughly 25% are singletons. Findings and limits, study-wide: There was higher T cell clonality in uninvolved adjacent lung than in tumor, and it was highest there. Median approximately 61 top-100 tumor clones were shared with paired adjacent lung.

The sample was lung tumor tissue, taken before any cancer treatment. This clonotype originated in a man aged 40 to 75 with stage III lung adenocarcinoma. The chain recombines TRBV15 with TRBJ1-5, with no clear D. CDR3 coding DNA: TGTGCCACCAGCAGAGATTCCGGGAGGAACAATCAGCCCCAGCATTTT. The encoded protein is CATSRDSGRNNQPQHF.